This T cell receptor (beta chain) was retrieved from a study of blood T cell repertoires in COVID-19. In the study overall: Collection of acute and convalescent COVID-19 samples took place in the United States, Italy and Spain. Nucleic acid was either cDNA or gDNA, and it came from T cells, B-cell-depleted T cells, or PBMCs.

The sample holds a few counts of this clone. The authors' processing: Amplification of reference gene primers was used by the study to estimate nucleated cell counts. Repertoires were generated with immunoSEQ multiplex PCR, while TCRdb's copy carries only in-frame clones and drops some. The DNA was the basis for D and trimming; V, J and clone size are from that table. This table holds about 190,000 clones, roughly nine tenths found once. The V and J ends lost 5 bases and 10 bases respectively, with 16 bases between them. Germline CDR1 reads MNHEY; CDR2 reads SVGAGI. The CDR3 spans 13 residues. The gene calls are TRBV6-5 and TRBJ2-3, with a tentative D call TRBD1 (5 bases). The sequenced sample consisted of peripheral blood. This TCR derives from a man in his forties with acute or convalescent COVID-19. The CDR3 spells CASSNRQYLSQYF. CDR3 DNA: TGTGCCAGCAGTAATAGACAGTATCTATCGCAGTATTTT.